This TCR beta chain was identified during a study of T cells in Graves' hyperthyroidism and ophthalmopathy (dated by TCRdb to about 2019). With regard to the full study: Peripheral blood was sampled at the time of initial diagnosis, prior to any treatment. TCR Vbeta CDR3 sequencing of 135 peripheral blood samples (43 ophthalmopathy, roughly 72 hyperthyroidism and around 17 progressor patients) is reported in the paper. An independent validation cohort of under 20 hyperthyroidism patients and approximately 17 patients who later progressed to ophthalmopathy tested prospective prediction of ophthalmopathy. Thyroid tissue and blood T-cell repertoires from more than five Graves' hyperthyroidism patients were also compared in the study. The 100 discovery patients were randomly divided into training and test sets at a 7:3 ratio. After sampling, hyperthyroidism patients received methimazole starting at 30 mg daily, and ophthalmopathy patients received high-dose intravenous methylprednisolone. To identify TCR V-J signatures that set the groups apart, the researchers used a discovery cohort of 100 patients, made up of under 45 with Graves' ophthalmopathy and about 59 with stable Graves' hyperthyroidism. Overall study results and their limits: In validation, the model predicted progression to ophthalmopathy a median of about 6 months before onset, with approximately 70% sensitivity and roughly 72% specificity. Sample size was not statistically predetermined, and investigators were not blinded to group allocation. Most expanded thyroid clonotypes (frequency above 0.001) were also detected in blood, suggesting blood repertoires may reflect thyroid immune responses. A 13 V-J signature model separated ophthalmopathy from stable hyperthyroidism, with 87.88% sensitivity and about 81% specificity in cross-validation and 80%/75% in testing.

CDR1 KGHSH and CDR2 LQKENI were looked up in the germline V gene. From cysteine to phenylalanine, the CDR3 is 13 amino acids long. The CDR3 DNA has 39 bases and is translated from base 1. A distance of 8 bases separates the germline ends of V and J, which lose 3 bases and 8 bases respectively. Amplification of TCR beta CDR3 regions was carried out from RNA transcripts. For the first round of RT-PCR on the TCR CDR3, the HTBI primer set was used together with the Qiagen OneStep RT-PCR kit. Libraries were constructed in a second round of multiplex PCR, after which size selection and purification were performed. Libraries were sequenced paired-end with 100 bp reads on an Illumina HiSeq2000. From the authors' description of their analysis: Raw data were processed with SOAPnuke, discarding reads with adapters, uncalled bases, mean Phred below 15, or no exact constant-primer or identifier match. COPE v1.2.5 was used to merge the high-quality paired reads, and each unique nucleotide sequence was defined as a clonotype. Clonotypes were aligned to IMGT TRBV, TRBD and TRBJ reference segments using MiTCR v1.1. Analysis was restricted to V-J combinations with a frequency above 0.0001, which covered approximately 99% of repertoires. The TCS score was defined as the ratio of F50 (clonal expansion) to E x V (chaos), calculated using BLOSUM62-based TCRdist between CDR3 peptides within each V-J. Welch's t-statistics and random forest reduced roughly 500 V-J features to 10 to 15, which were used in a naive Bayes classifier (R e1071). TCRdb took the public reads, trimmed them with fastp at Q25, ran MiXCR for clone calling and kept in-frame beta chains. Every distinct CDR3 protein forms one entry, paired with its most common genes and DNA. The V and J calls, along with clone size, are taken from TCRdb and not from the paper's own processing. The sample table lists hundreds of thousands of distinct CDR3 sequences, about 24% of them with a count of one. The top ten clones comprise roughly a third of the sample.

Of note for this clonotype: Its antigen remains undetermined. Base quality data are lacking; no much larger clone is found one base away.

Ophthalmopathy patients had moderately to severely active disease, Clinical Activity Score of at least 3, NOSPECS grade of at least 4, and duration under 3 months. Exclusion was applied to patients with uncontrolled infections, other autoimmune diseases, pregnancy or lactation. Clinical symptoms, serum thyroxine and TRAb, thyroid ultrasound, and orbital computed tomography formed the basis for the diagnoses. Ficoll-Paque density gradient centrifugation was used to isolate PBMCs from around 9.1 ml of fresh peripheral blood. Total RNA was extracted using Trizol reagent, and RNA quality was assessed on an Agilent 2100 Bioanalyzer.

The V and J genes are TRBV18 and TRBJ1-6, with the D gene uncertain. The sequenced sample consisted of blood. The clonotype was recovered from a woman in her forties with Graves' ophthalmopathy. The sequence in DNA is TGTGCCAGCTCACCTCTGACCGATTCACCCCTCCACTTT. This codes for CASSPLTDSPLHF.